These 10 T cell receptor beta chains were sequenced from one sample in a study of CD8 T cells in Susac syndrome. Random hexamers were used to reverse transcribe about 0.5 to 1 ug of RNA. TCRdb processed the immunoSEQ multiplex PCR reads anew with MiXCR; each CDR3 protein has one entry. The data show hundreds of thousands of distinct CDR3 sequences, with roughly 85% seen just once and around 0.2% held by the top ten. Sequenced material: CD8+ T cells from PBMCs. The origin of the receptors is a human donor with multiple sclerosis.

The chain has TRBV27 and TRBJ1-5; 7 positions agree with TRBD1. V shed 6 bases and J 3 bases; nucleotides not matched to a gene: 5. The V gene's germline CDR1 is MNHEY and CDR2 SMNVEV (reference sequence). The CDR3 covers 14 residues. The CDR3 DNA reads TGTGCCAGCAGCTGGGGACAGTTCAATCAGCCCCAGCATTTT. This sequence encodes CASSWGQFNQPQHF.

This clonotype turned up a few times. The rearrangement uses TRBV6-2 or TRBV6-3 and TRBJ2-7; 9 bases are a match to TRBD2. V shed 5 bases and J 2 bases; nucleotides not matched to a gene: 7. Germline V gene data show CDR1 as MNHEY and CDR2 as SVGEGT. This CDR3 is built from 15 residues. The CDR3 DNA is TGTGCCAGCAGTGCCGGACTAGCGACCGCCTACGAGCAGTACTTC. It encodes CASSAGLATAYEQYF.

V is TRBV27 and J is TRBJ2-1, with a weak D call TRBD1 (6 bases). Trimming pared 3 bases from V and 6 bases from J, leaving 9 bases between. Germline lookup yields CDR1 MNHEY and CDR2 SMNVEV (reference sequence). The CDR3 is made up of 13 amino acids. The CDR3 nucleotides are TGTGCCAGCAGTTTGGGGGCGGCCAATGAGCAGTTCTTC. It codes for CASSLGAANEQFF.

The gene calls are TRBV30 and TRBJ1-2; D remains unclear. Looked up from germline, CDR1 is GTSNPN and CDR2 is SVGIG (reference sequence). V lost 2 bases, J lost 8 bases, and 15 bases lay in between. This CDR3 contains 13 residues. The CDR3 spells CAWSIAPGRGYTF. The DNA of the CDR3 is TGTGCCTGGAGTATCGCGCCCGGGCGGGGCTACACCTTC.

In its sample, this clonotype was seen a few times. This rearrangement joins TRBV19 to TRBJ1-1; 9 bases line up with TRBD1. CDR1 and CDR2 (germline): LNHDA, SQIVND (reference sequence). There are 14 residues in the CDR3. The V gene end was trimmed by 5 bases and the J gene end by 4 bases; junction bases not matched to a gene: 5. In DNA form, the CDR3 reads TGTGCCAGTAGTCCTTGGACAGGGGCCACTGAAGCTTTCTTT. Its translation is CASSPWTGATEAFF.

This sequence joins TRBV19 and TRBJ2-1; TRBD2 matches at 12 bases. Germline CDR1 LNHDA, CDR2 SQIVND (reference sequence). The trim removed 2 bases at V and 7 bases at J, leaving 6 bases unmatched. The CDR3 contains 16 residues. The CDR3 coding sequence is TGTGCCAGTAGTATATCTCTAGCGGGAGGGCGGAATGAGCAGTTCTTC. This codes for CASSISLAGGRNEQFF.

The gene calls are TRBV12-3 or TRBV12-4 and TRBJ1-2; no clear D gene. The CDR3 is 15 amino acids. Deletions cut 7 bases from V and 4 bases from J, with 19 bases between. In DNA, the CDR3 is TGTGCCAGCACCCTAAACGTACAGAAACTCTATGGCTACACCTTC. This translates into CASTLNVQKLYGYTF.

The chain is built from TRBV7-9 and TRBJ2-5; possibly TRBD2 for D (6 bases). The V end was cut by 5 bases, the J end by 5 bases, with 21 bases between. This CDR3 has 16 amino acids. From germline, CDR1 is SEHNR and CDR2 FQNEAQ (reference sequence). The CDR3 loop reads CASSPTEDGSRETQYF. The CDR3 DNA is TGTGCCAGCAGCCCTACTGAAGACGGGAGTCGGGAGACCCAGTACTTC.

The chain has TRBV6-2 or TRBV6-3 and TRBJ1-2; TRBD1 is a possible D gene (5 bases). Germline loops: CDR1 MNHEY, CDR2 SVGEGT. The CDR3 is made up of 14 amino acids. V lost 0 bases, J lost 7 bases, and 12 bases lay in between. The CDR3 bases are TGTGCCAGCAGTTACTCTGACAGATACTGTGGCTACACCTTC. Translating gives CASSYSDRYCGYTF.

In this sample, this clonotype turned up a few times. The rearrangement joins TRBV6-1 to TRBJ2-5; the D gene is possibly TRBD2 (5 bases). The V end was cut by 7 bases, the J end by 2 bases, with 17 bases between. This CDR3 is 15 amino acids long. Germline values: CDR1 MNHNS, CDR2 SASEGT. The CDR3 DNA sequence: TGTGCCAGCACTCCCGGATACCCGGGACAAGAGACCCAGTACTTC. The encoded protein is CASTPGYPGQETQYF.